These T cell receptor beta chains were read from a single sample in a study of OX40 agonist ivuxolimab in advanced cancers. Some clones are missing from TCRdb's copy, which holds only in-frame ones; the method was immunoSEQ multiplex PCR. Of some 8,800 clones in the sample, more than 70% were seen once. The sample in question was CD4+ or CD8+ T cells sorted from blood, obtained in a trial of the OX40 agonist ivuxolimab. These receptors originate from an adult with an advanced solid tumor such as melanoma, head and neck, liver or kidney cancer. Each CDR3 is given with its conserved first and last residue. A D gene is named only where the DNA matches it firmly. Clone size is shown for a subset of rows, as once, few, many or a class of expanded clone.

size: -; J: TRBJ2-2; V: TRBV28; D: TRBD2; CDR3: CASSWGVAGGELFF; DNA: TGTGCCAGCAGTTGGGGCGTAGCGGGAGGGGAGCTGTTTTTT
size: -; J: TRBJ1-3; V: TRBV28; D: -; CDR3: CASSLGSEGNTIYF; DNA: TGTGCCAGCAGTTTAGGGTCGGAGGGAAACACCATATATTTT
size: -; J: TRBJ1-2; V: TRBV7-9; D: -; CDR3: CASSGRDLTKFGYTF; DNA: TGTGCCAGCAGCGGCAGGGACCTAACGAAATTTGGCTACACCTTC
size: once; J: TRBJ2-7; V: TRBV7-8; D: -; CDR3: CASSLGQLYLPYEQYF; DNA: TGTGCCAGCAGCTTAGGACAGCTATATCTCCCCTACGAGCAGTACTTC
size: -; J: TRBJ1-6; V: TRBV27; D: -; CDR3: CASSLGTKNSPLHF; DNA: TGTGCCAGCAGTTTAGGGACAAAAAATTCACCCCTCCACTTT
size: -; J: TRBJ2-5; V: TRBV6-5; D: -; CDR3: CASSYSSGAETQYF; DNA: TGTGCCAGCAGTTACTCTTCCGGGGCGGAGACCCAGTACTTC
size: -; J: TRBJ1-6; V: TRBV5-3; D: TRBD1; CDR3: CARSWDSPFNSPLHF; DNA: TGTGCCAGAAGCTGGGACAGCCCGTTTAATTCACCCCTCCACTTT
size: once; J: TRBJ2-1; V: TRBV4-1; D: TRBD1; CDR3: CASSRDRGVRDEQFF; DNA: TGCGCCAGCAGCCGCGACAGGGGGGTTAGAGATGAGCAGTTCTTC
size: -; J: TRBJ1-1; V: TRBV13; D: TRBD1; CDR3: CASRHKGAGNTEAFF; DNA: TGTGCCAGCAGACATAAGGGGGCAGGGAACACTGAAGCTTTCTTT
size: -; J: TRBJ2-5; V: TRBV4-1; D: -; CDR3: CASSQVQEETQYF; DNA: TGCGCCAGCAGCCAAGTGCAGGAAGAGACCCAGTACTTC
size: -; J: TRBJ2-7; V: TRBV7-9; D: TRBD2; CDR3: CASSSSSGVFYEQYF; DNA: TGTGCCAGCAGCTCTTCTAGCGGGGTGTTCTACGAGCAGTACTTC
size: -; J: TRBJ2-7; V: TRBV10-2; D: TRBD2; CDR3: CASGIAGGNEQYF; DNA: TGCGCCAGCGGCATAGCGGGGGGGAACGAGCAGTACTTC
size: -; J: TRBJ1-1; V: TRBV10-2; D: -; CDR3: CASNLAGEAFF; DNA: TGCGCCAGCAACCTTGCGGGTGAAGCTTTCTTT
size: few; J: TRBJ2-3; V: TRBV19; D: TRBD2; CDR3: CASSMIQRETDTQYF; DNA: TGTGCCAGTAGTATGATCCAGCGGGAGACAGATACGCAGTATTTT
size: -; J: TRBJ2-3; V: TRBV28; D: TRBD2; CDR3: CASSLGSSGPSTDTQYF; DNA: TGTGCCAGCAGTTTAGGGTCTAGCGGACCTAGCACAGATACGCAGTATTTT
size: -; J: TRBJ2-3; V: TRBV19; D: TRBD2; CDR3: CASRGLGGGRMNTQYF; DNA: TGTGCCAGTAGGGGTTTGGGCGGGGGGCGGATGAATACGCAGTATTTT
size: -; J: TRBJ2-2; V: TRBV6-6; D: TRBD1; CDR3: CASSSSGGFGELFF; DNA: TGTGCCAGCAGTTCCTCAGGGGGTTTCGGGGAGCTGTTTTTT
size: few; J: TRBJ2-5; V: TRBV5-1; D: TRBD2; CDR3: CASSWIPGTSGAFQETQYF; DNA: TGCGCCAGCAGCTGGATACCGGGGACTAGCGGAGCCTTTCAAGAGACCCAGTACTTC
size: -; J: TRBJ2-3; V: TRBV27; D: -; CDR3: CASSLSRYRVSTDTQYF; DNA: TGTGCCAGCAGTTTATCAAGATACAGGGTGAGCACAGATACGCAGTATTTT
size: -; J: TRBJ1-1; V: TRBV9; D: -; CDR3: CASSVDRMNTEAFF; DNA: TGTGCCAGCAGCGTAGACCGGATGAACACTGAAGCTTTCTTT
size: -; J: TRBJ2-1; V: TRBV7-6; D: TRBD2; CDR3: CASSLDSGGAREQFF; DNA: TGTGCCAGCAGCTTAGATAGCGGGGGGGCCCGAGAGCAGTTCTTC
size: -; J: TRBJ1-1; V: TRBV6-1; D: TRBD1; CDR3: CASSEKTGEGAEAFF; DNA: TGTGCCAGCAGTGAAAAAACAGGGGAAGGGGCTGAAGCTTTCTTT
size: -; J: TRBJ1-5; V: TRBV5-4; D: -; CDR3: CASSPNPGNQPQHF; DNA: TGTGCCAGCAGCCCCAACCCAGGCAATCAGCCCCAGCATTTT
size: -; J: TRBJ2-7; V: TRBV11-2; D: -; CDR3: CASSLSVGSLRNEQYF; DNA: TGTGCCAGCAGCCTCTCGGTGGGGTCCCTTAGGAACGAGCAGTACTTC
size: -; J: TRBJ1-5; V: TRBV6-6; D: -; CDR3: CASSPFNQPQHF; DNA: TGTGCCAGCAGTCCTTTCAATCAGCCCCAGCATTTT
size: -; J: TRBJ2-7; V: TRBV7-2; D: -; CDR3: CASSLDLAGEQYF; DNA: TGTGCCAGCAGCTTGGATCTGGCAGGCGAGCAGTACTTC
size: -; J: TRBJ1-3; V: TRBV21-1; D: -; CDR3: CASSKVGADRGRGNTIYF; DNA: TGTGCCAGCAGCAAAGTGGGGGCCGATCGGGGAAGGGGAAACACCATATATTTT
size: -; J: TRBJ2-1; V: TRBV11-2; D: -; CDR3: CASSLGTLGYNEQFF; DNA: TGTGCCAGCAGCCTAGGGACTCTGGGCTACAATGAGCAGTTCTTC
size: -; J: TRBJ2-3; V: TRBV28; D: TRBD2; CDR3: CASSTSGDSTDTQYF; DNA: TGTGCCAGCAGTACTAGCGGGGATAGCACAGATACGCAGTATTTT
size: -; J: TRBJ1-5; V: TRBV18; D: -; CDR3: CASSRGGNQPQHF; DNA: TGTGCCAGCTCAAGAGGGGGCAATCAGCCCCAGCATTTT
size: -; J: TRBJ1-2; V: TRBV27; D: -; CDR3: CASSLYRGNYGYTF; DNA: TGTGCCAGCAGTTTATATCGGGGAAACTATGGCTACACCTTC
size: -; J: TRBJ2-1; V: TRBV5-1; D: TRBD2; CDR3: CASSLTSGVYNEQFF; DNA: TGCGCCAGCAGCTTGACTAGCGGGGTGTACAATGAGCAGTTCTTC
size: -; J: TRBJ2-5; V: TRBV11-3; D: -; CDR3: CASSLDLERGRETQYF; DNA: TGTGCCAGCAGCTTAGATCTAGAGCGAGGTCGGGAGACCCAGTACTTC
size: -; J: TRBJ1-2; V: TRBV16; D: -; CDR3: CASSQSQQSLYGYTF; DNA: TGTGCCAGCAGCCAATCCCAACAGAGCCTCTATGGCTACACCTTC
size: -; J: TRBJ2-7; V: TRBV6-1; D: -; CDR3: CASSERGGRGPTYEQYF; DNA: TGTGCCAGCAGTGAACGAGGTGGGCGGGGGCCAACCTACGAGCAGTACTTC
size: -; J: TRBJ2-7; V: TRBV11-1; D: TRBD1; CDR3: CASSRGQGLAYEQYF; DNA: TGTGCCAGCAGCCGGGGACAGGGATTAGCCTACGAGCAGTACTTC
size: once; J: TRBJ2-7; V: TRBV19; D: TRBD1; CDR3: CASSPGQSYSYEQYF; DNA: TGTGCCAGTAGTCCGGGACAGAGCTACTCCTACGAGCAGTACTTC
size: -; J: TRBJ1-1; V: TRBV6-5; D: -; CDR3: CLMGGVRAEAFF; DNA: TGCTTGATGGGGGGTGTGCGCGCTGAAGCTTTCTTT
size: few; J: TRBJ2-1; V: TRBV23-1; D: -; CDR3: CASSQSAGAGSEQFF; DNA: TGCGCCAGCAGTCAATCGGCAGGGGCTGGGAGTGAGCAGTTCTTC
size: -; J: TRBJ2-7; V: TRBV7-2; D: TRBD1; CDR3: CASSPDRGYYEQYF; DNA: TGTGCCAGCAGCCCGGACAGGGGATACTACGAGCAGTACTTC
size: -; J: TRBJ1-1; V: TRBV6-5; D: TRBD1; CDR3: CASSLGQGFRTEAFF; DNA: TGTGCCAGCAGTTTAGGACAGGGGTTTCGCACTGAAGCTTTCTTT